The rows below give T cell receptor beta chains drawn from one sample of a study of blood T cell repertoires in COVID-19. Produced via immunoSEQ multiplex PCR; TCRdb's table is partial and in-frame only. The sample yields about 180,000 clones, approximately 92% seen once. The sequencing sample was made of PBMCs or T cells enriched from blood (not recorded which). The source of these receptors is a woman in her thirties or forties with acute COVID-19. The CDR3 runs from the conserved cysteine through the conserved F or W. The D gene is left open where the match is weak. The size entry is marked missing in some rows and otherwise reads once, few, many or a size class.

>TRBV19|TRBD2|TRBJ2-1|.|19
CASSIDRLTGTSGNNEQFF
TGTGCCAGTAGTATAGATCGCCTTACCGGGACTAGCGGGAACAATGAGCAGTTCTTC
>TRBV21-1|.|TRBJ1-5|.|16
CASTATGQGSNQPQHF
TGTGCCAGCACTGCTACGGGACAGGGAAGCAATCAGCCCCAGCATTTT
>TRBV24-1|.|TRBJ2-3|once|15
CATSDSRSVPDTQYF
TGTGCCACCAGTGATTCTAGGAGTGTCCCAGATACGCAGTATTTT
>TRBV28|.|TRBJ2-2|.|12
CASTLGGGELFF
TGTGCCAGCACCTTAGGCGGCGGGGAGCTGTTTTTT
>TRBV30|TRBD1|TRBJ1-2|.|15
CAWSVRQGANYGYTF
TGTGCCTGGAGTGTACGACAGGGGGCGAACTATGGCTACACCTTC
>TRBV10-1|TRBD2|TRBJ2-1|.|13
CAVGGASHNEQFF
TGCGCCGTCGGGGGGGCGTCCCACAATGAGCAGTTCTTC
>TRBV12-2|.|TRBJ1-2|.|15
CASRSLWAVNYGYTF
TGTGCAAGTCGCTCCCTTTGGGCAGTTAACTATGGCTACACCTTC
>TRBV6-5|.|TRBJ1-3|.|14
CASRFGTLENTIYF
TGTGCCAGCAGGTTTGGGACTCTGGAAAACACCATATATTTT
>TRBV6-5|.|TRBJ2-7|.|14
CASRRNKGDYEQYF
TGTGCCAGCAGACGTAATAAGGGAGACTACGAGCAGTACTTC
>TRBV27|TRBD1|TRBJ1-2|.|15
CASSLTGGRGYGYTF
TGTGCCAGCAGTTTAACAGGGGGCCGTGGCTATGGCTACACCTTC
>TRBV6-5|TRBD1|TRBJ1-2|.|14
CASSATGTNYGYTF
TGTGCCAGCAGCGCGACAGGGACAAACTATGGCTACACCTTC
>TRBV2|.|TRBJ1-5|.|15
CASRRRTGNNQPQHF
TGTGCCAGCAGACGCCGGACGGGGAACAATCAGCCCCAGCATTTT
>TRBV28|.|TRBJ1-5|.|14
CASSLSGSNQPQHF
TGTGCCAGCAGTTTATCCGGGAGCAATCAGCCCCAGCATTTT
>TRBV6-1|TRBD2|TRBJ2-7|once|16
CASSEYTSGRYYEQYF
TGTGCCAGCAGTGAGTACACTAGCGGGAGGTACTACGAGCAGTACTTC
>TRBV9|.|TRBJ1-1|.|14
CASSATVLNTEAFF
TGTGCCAGCAGCGCGACAGTGTTGAACACTGAAGCTTTCTTT
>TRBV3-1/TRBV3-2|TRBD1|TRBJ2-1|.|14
CASSLLTGTNEQFF
TGTGCCAGCAGCCTACTGACAGGGACCAATGAGCAGTTCTTC
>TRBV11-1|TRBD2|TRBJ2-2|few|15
CASSLLAGNTGELFF
TGTGCCAGCAGCTTGCTAGCGGGGAACACCGGGGAGCTGTTTTTT
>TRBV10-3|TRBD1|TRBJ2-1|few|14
CAIRPGTGYNEQFF
TGTGCCATCAGGCCGGGGACAGGGTACAATGAGCAGTTCTTC
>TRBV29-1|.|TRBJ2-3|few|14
CSVRRDFSTDTQYF
TGCAGCGTTCGGCGGGACTTTAGCACAGATACGCAGTATTTT
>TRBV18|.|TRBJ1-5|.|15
CASSPGTGGNQPQHF
TGTGCCAGCTCACCAGGAACGGGAGGCAATCAGCCCCAGCATTTT
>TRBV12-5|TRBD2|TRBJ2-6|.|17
CASGLVRGGTGANVLTF
TGTGCTAGTGGTTTGGTACGGGGGGGGACCGGGGCCAACGTCCTGACTTTC
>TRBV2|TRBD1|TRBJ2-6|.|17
CASSEYQDRAGANVLTF
TGTGCCAGCAGTGAATATCAGGACAGGGCTGGGGCCAACGTCCTGACTTTC
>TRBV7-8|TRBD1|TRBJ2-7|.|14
CASSMPGQYYEQYF
TGTGCCAGCAGCATGCCGGGACAGTACTACGAGCAGTACTTC
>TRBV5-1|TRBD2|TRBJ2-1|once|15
CASSPAGGSYNEQFF
TGCGCCAGCAGCCCAGCGGGAGGTTCCTACAATGAGCAGTTCTTC
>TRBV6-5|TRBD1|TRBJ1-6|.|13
CASSRGQNSPLHF
TGTGCCAGCAGTAGGGGGCAGAATTCACCCCTCCACTTT
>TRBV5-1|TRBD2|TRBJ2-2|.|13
CASSAGGAGELFF
TGCGCCAGCAGCGCCGGGGGGGCCGGGGAGCTGTTTTTT
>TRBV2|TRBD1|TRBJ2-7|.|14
CASTFLGQSYEQYF
TGTGCCAGCACCTTCCTGGGACAGTCCTACGAGCAGTACTTC
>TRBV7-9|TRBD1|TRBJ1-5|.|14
CASSLGQGDQPQHF
TGTGCCAGCAGCTTAGGGCAGGGGGATCAGCCCCAGCATTTT
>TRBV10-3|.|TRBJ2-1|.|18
CAISESYQTRLSYNEQFF
TGTGCCATCAGTGAGTCCTACCAAACTAGGCTCTCCTACAATGAGCAGTTCTTC
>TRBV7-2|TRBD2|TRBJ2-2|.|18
CASSLDPGGRAGTGELFF
TGTGCCAGCAGCTTAGACCCCGGCGGGAGGGCTGGCACCGGGGAGCTGTTTTTT
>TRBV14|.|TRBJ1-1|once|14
CASSQSLARTEAFF
TGTGCCAGCAGCCAATCACTAGCTCGGACTGAAGCTTTCTTT